This T cell receptor beta chain came from a study of shared clonotypes between healthy human individuals. Recent vaccinations or acute infections were absent in the healthy HIV-negative adult donors. Between the trimmed V and J ends, which lost 6 bases and 3 bases, there was a span of 12 bases. The CDR3 is made up of 14 amino acids. Germline V gene sequence: CDR1 MRHNA, CDR2 SNTAGT. Unsorted PBMC DNA was run through sequencing on ten immunoSEQ deep assay plates. TCRdb's table, derived via immunoSEQ multiplex PCR, lists solely in-frame clones and lacks some. The sample has about half a million clones, approximately 77% seen once. Note on this clone: The target antigen is unknown.

Study outcomes and limitations: Blood was the only sampled material, and tissue repertoires likely differ.

This chain uses TRBV6-4 with TRBJ1-5; no reliable D call. This sequence originates from a woman aged 40 to 50 in good health. Some clones in this sample may be carry-over from other donors' samples. Sequenced input: PBMCs. Here the CDR3 DNA reads TGTGCCAGCAGGACCCGACACTACAATCAGCCCCAGCATTTT. Protein: CASRTRHYNQPQHF.